Presented here are 18 T cell receptor beta chains from one specimen sequenced in a study of control samples from healthy donors and cancer patients. Generated by immunoSEQ multiplex PCR, the TCRdb table keeps only in-frame clones and is missing some. The sample records approximately 160,000 clones, about 93% being singletons. The sequenced sample was blood. These receptors originate from a woman aged 55-69 years in good health.

This chain uses TRBV2 with TRBJ1-2; 8 nucleotides align to TRBD1. Germline V lookup: CDR1 SNHLY, CDR2 FYNNEI. The ends lost 5 bases at V and 8 bases at J; junction bases unmatched: 10. The CDR3 is made up of 14 amino acids. The CDR3 loop is CASSLGQETSGYTF. CDR3 bases: TGTGCCAGCAGTCTGGGACAGGAAACATCCGGCTACACCTTC.

The V and J genes are TRBV25-1 and TRBJ1-6; a possible D gene is TRBD1 (6 bases). Germline V gene data show CDR1 as MGHDK and CDR2 as SYGVNS. V was clipped by 4 bases and J by 7 bases, with 23 bases between them. CDR3 length: 18 amino acids. Here the CDR3 reads CASSAIINQDRRNSPLHF. DNA for the CDR3: TGTGCCAGCAGTGCAATTATAAACCAAGACAGGAGAAATTCACCCCTCCACTTT.

The J gene is TRBJ1-1, the V gene TRBV11-2; TRBD1 agrees at 7 bases. The CDR3 spans 15 residues. CDR1 and CDR2 from the germline V gene are SGHAT and FQNNGV. The trim removed 4 bases at V and 11 bases at J, leaving 16 bases unmatched. This CDR3 is CASSSIRQGKKGAFF. The CDR3 DNA reads as TGTGCCAGCAGCTCGATCAGACAGGGAAAAAAAGGGGCTTTCTTT. The full variable domain, its missing parts supplied by reference TRBV11-2 and TRBJ1-1, is EAGVAQSPRYKIIEKRQSVAFWCNPISGHATLYWYQQILGQGPKLLIQFQNNGVVDDSQLPKDRFSAERLKGVDSTLKIQPAKLEDSAVYLCASSSIRQGKKGAFFGQGTRLTVV.

This rearrangement joins TRBV6-6 to TRBJ1-2; 7 nucleotides align to TRBD1. CDR1 and CDR2 (germline): MNHNY, SVGAGI (reference sequence). The CDR3 is made up of 12 amino acids. Trimming took 9 bases from V and 2 from J; bases not matched to a gene: 3. The CDR3 loop is CASSTGNYGYTF. CDR3 nucleotide sequence: TGTGCCAGTTCGACAGGGAACTATGGCTACACCTTC.

This clone has a single count. This sequence joins TRBV2 and TRBJ1-2; tentative D call: TRBD1 (5 bases). Looked up from germline, CDR1 is SNHLY and CDR2 is FYNNEI. Trimming shortened V by 7 bases and J by 0 bases, and 12 bases separated the two germline ends. The CDR3 is made up of 14 amino acids. This chain's CDR3 is CASNGQGANYGYTF. CDR3 DNA sequence: TGTGCCAGCAATGGGCAGGGCGCTAACTATGGCTACACCTTC. The full variable domain, its missing parts supplied by reference TRBV2 and TRBJ1-2, is EPEVTQTPSHQVTQMGQEVILRCVPISNHLYFYWYRQILGQKVEFLVSFYNNEISEKSEIFDDQFSVERPDGSNFTLKIRSTKLEDSAMYFCASNGQGANYGYTFGSGTRLTVV.

V is TRBV12-5 and J is TRBJ1-2; D gene unclear. V lost 3 bases and J 8 bases, leaving 13 bases between the germline ends. This CDR3 comprises 13 residues. Germline V gene sequence: CDR1 LGHNT, CDR2 FRNRAP. The CDR3 sequence is CASGFPGIEGYTF. The CDR3 bases are TGTGCTAGTGGTTTCCCCGGGATCGAGGGCTACACCTTC. The whole variable domain, remainder taken from reference TRBV12-5 and TRBJ1-2, is DARVTQTPRHKVTEMGQEVTMRCQPILGHNTVFWYRQTMMQGLELLAYFRNRAPLDDSGMPKDRFSAEMPDATLATLKIQPSEPRDSAVYFCASGFPGIEGYTFGSGTRLTVV.

This chain connects TRBV7-9 to TRBJ1-2; no reliable D call. The CDR3 length is 11 residues. V lost 6 bases, J lost 4 bases, and 6 bases lay in between. Germline V gene data show CDR1 as SEHNR and CDR2 as FQNEAQ (reference sequence). The CDR3 DNA reads as TGTGCCAGCAGTCGAAGCTATGGCTACACCTTC. Amino acid sequence: CASSRSYGYTF. Full variable domain (missing parts from reference TRBV7-9 and TRBJ1-2): DTGVSQNPRHKITKRGQNVTFRCDPISEHNRLYWYRQTLGQGPEFLTYFQNEAQLEKSRLLSDRFSAERPKGSFSTLEIQRTEQGDSAMYLCASSRSYGYTFGSGTRLTVV.

This chain joins TRBV6-5 and TRBJ1-1; 8 bases are shared with TRBD1. Germline V CDR1 and CDR2: MNHEY, SVGAGI. The CDR3 loop spans 14 amino acids. The V gene end was trimmed by 2 bases and the J gene end by 1 base; junction bases not matched to a gene: 0. CDR3 sequence reads: CASSYGTGNTEAFF. The CDR3 DNA sequence: TGTGCCAGCAGTTACGGGACAGGGAACACTGAAGCTTTCTTT.

The chain carries TRBV9 and TRBJ2-2; D gene ambiguous. Per the germline V gene, CDR1 is SGDLS and CDR2 is YYNGEE. Trimming left V 7 bases short and J 4 bases short, with 17 bases between. CDR3 size: 15 residues. The CDR3 spells CASGLGITSTGELFF. Here the CDR3 DNA reads TGTGCCAGCGGGTTAGGGATCACGAGCACCGGGGAGCTGTTTTTT.

This clone appeared once. V and J are TRBV7-9 and TRBJ1-2; no firm D call. The germline V gene has CDR1 SEHNR and CDR2 FQNEAQ (reference sequence). The V end was cut by 3 bases, the J end by 7 bases, with 6 bases between. This CDR3 region has 11 residues. CDR3 bases: TGTGCCAGCAGCTTCGACACTGGCTACACCTTC. As protein: CASSFDTGYTF.

The chain couples TRBV7-9 to TRBJ2-5; TRBD2 matches 15 bases. This CDR3 spans 16 amino acids. Germline assignment: CDR1 SEHNR and CDR2 FQNEAQ (reference sequence). Trimming cost V 6 bases and J 4 bases; bases outside gene matches: 6. The CDR3 reads CASRRTSGGAGETQYF. The CDR3 DNA sequence: TGTGCCAGCAGGAGGACTAGCGGGGGGGCCGGAGAGACCCAGTACTTC.

The rearrangement uses TRBV15 and TRBJ2-3; weak D call: TRBD2 (5 bases). CDR3 length: 16 residues. Germline lookup yields CDR1 LNHNV and CDR2 YYDKDF (reference sequence). Between the trimmed V and J ends, which lost 0 bases and 1 base, there was a span of 11 bases. The CDR3 nucleotides read TGTGCCACCAGCAGAGATCGGGGTTCGGGCACAGATACGCAGTATTTT. This translates into CATSRDRGSGTDTQYF.

This chain's CDR3 is CASGLRGSYEQYF. CDR3 sequence (DNA): TGTGCTAGTGGTTTGAGGGGCTCCTACGAGCAGTACTTC. The V and J genes are TRBV12-5 and TRBJ2-7; tentative D call: TRBD1 (5 bases). This CDR3 region has 13 residues. The germline CDR1 and CDR2 sequences are LGHNT and FRNRAP. V lost 2 bases, J lost 0 bases, and 5 bases lay in between.

The chain carries TRBV19 and TRBJ1-1; weak D call: TRBD1 (5 bases). From germline, CDR1 is LNHDA and CDR2 SQIVND (reference sequence). The germline V and J ends were trimmed by 3 bases and 5 bases, with 13 bases remaining between them. The CDR3 spans 14 residues. DNA for the CDR3: TGTGCCAGTAGTATCGAGGGGATGGGTACTGAAGCTTTCTTT. Protein: CASSIEGMGTEAFF.

This clone was observed once. Other DNA variants within this sample encode the same CDR3. V gene TRBV5-1 combines with J gene TRBJ2-2; TRBD2 matches 13 bases. V shed 3 bases, J shed 1 base, and the junction held 6 bases outside the gene matches. The CDR3 consists of 18 residues. The germline V gene encodes CDR1 SGHRS and CDR2 YFSETQ. The CDR3 is CASSSRLAGGQNTGELFF. The CDR3 DNA follows: TGCGCCAGCAGCTCTAGACTAGCGGGGGGTCAGAACACCGGGGAGCTGTTTTTT.

The V gene is TRBV7-2, the J gene TRBJ2-2; 9 bases are shared with TRBD1. V shed 4 bases, J shed 9 bases, and the junction held 12 bases outside the gene matches. CDR1 and CDR2 (germline): SGHTA, FQGNSA. This CDR3 contains 16 residues. As DNA, the CDR3 is TGTGCCAGCAGCTACCGGATTGGGACAGGGCGAAGGGAGCTGTTTTTT. Protein: CASSYRIGTGRRELFF.

This clone came up once. Here the CDR3 reads CASSLGIWTAELFF. The CDR3, as DNA: TGTGCCAGCAGCTTAGGTATATGGACGGCGGAGCTGTTTTTT. The chain carries TRBV7-2 and TRBJ2-2; D ambiguous. The CDR3 has 14 amino acids. Germline V gives CDR1 SGHTA, CDR2 FQGNSA. The V gene lost 1 base and the J gene lost 10 bases, with 13 bases spanning the gap.

The chain couples TRBV20-1 to TRBJ1-3; D is possibly TRBD1 (5 bases). The CDR3 contains 13 residues. Trimming took 3 bases from V and 2 from J, leaving 8 bases between them. Germline V lookup: CDR1 DFQATT, CDR2 SNEGSKA (reference sequence). CDR3 loop: CSASQGPGNTIYF. The CDR3 bases are TGCAGTGCTAGTCAGGGCCCTGGAAACACCATATATTTT.